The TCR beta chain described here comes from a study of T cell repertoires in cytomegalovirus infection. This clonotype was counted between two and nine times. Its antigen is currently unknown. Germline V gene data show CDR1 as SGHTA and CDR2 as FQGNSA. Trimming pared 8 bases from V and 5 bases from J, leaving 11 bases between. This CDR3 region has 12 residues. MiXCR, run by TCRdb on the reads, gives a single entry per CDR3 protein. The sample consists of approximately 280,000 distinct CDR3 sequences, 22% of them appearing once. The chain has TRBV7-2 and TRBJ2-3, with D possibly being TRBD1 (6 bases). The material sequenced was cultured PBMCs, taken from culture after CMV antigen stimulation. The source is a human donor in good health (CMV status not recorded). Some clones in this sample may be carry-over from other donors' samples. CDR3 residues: CASQGRRDTQYF. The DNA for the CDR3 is TGTGCCAGCCAGGGGCGGAGAGATACGCAGTATTTT.